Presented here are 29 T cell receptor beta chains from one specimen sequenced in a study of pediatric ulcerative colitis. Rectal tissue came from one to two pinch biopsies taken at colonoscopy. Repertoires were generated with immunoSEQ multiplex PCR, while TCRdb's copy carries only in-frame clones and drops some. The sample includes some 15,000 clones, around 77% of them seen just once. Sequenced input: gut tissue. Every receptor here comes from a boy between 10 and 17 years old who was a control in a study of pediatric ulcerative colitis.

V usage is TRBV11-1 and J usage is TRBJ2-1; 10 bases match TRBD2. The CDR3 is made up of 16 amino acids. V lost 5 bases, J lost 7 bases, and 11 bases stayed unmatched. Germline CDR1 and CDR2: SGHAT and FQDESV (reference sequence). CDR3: CASSSDGTSVGNEQFF. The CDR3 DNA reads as TGTGCCAGCAGCAGTGACGGGACTAGCGTAGGGAATGAGCAGTTCTTC.

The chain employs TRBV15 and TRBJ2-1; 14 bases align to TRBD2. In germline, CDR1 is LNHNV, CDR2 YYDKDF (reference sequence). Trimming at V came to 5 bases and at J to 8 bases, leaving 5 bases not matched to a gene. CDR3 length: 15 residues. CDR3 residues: CATSGTSGSSDEQFF. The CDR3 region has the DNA TGTGCCACCAGCGGGACTAGCGGGAGCTCAGATGAGCAGTTCTTC. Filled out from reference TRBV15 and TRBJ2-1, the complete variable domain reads DAMVIQNPRYQVTQFGKPVTLSCSQTLNHNVMYWYQQKSSQAPKLLFHYYDKDFNNEADTPDNFQSRRPNTSFCFLDIRSPGLGDTAMYLCATSGTSGSSDEQFFGPGTRLTVL.

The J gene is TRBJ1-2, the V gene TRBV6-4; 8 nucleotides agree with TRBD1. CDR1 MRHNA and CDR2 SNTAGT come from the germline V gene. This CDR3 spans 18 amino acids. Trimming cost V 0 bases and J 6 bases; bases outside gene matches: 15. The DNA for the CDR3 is TGTGCCAGCAGTGACTCGCAGGGACAGGCATGGAAGGCGAATGGCTACACCTTC. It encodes CASSDSQGQAWKANGYTF.

The CDR3 region is CASSTGGLISGNTIYF. As DNA, the CDR3 is TGTGCCAGTAGTACTGGAGGACTGATCTCTGGAAACACCATATATTTT. The chain links TRBV19 to TRBJ1-3; D is uncertain. Trimming pared 4 bases from V and 0 bases from J, leaving 13 bases between. Germline values: CDR1 LNHDA, CDR2 SQIVND (reference sequence). The length of the CDR3 is 16 residues. The variable domain in full, completed from reference TRBV19 and TRBJ1-3, reads DGGITQSPKYLFRKEGQNVTLSCEQNLNHDAMYWYRQDPGQGLRLIYYSQIVNDFQKGDIAEGYSVSREKKESFPLTVTSAQKNPTAFYLCASSTGGLISGNTIYFGEGSWLTVV.

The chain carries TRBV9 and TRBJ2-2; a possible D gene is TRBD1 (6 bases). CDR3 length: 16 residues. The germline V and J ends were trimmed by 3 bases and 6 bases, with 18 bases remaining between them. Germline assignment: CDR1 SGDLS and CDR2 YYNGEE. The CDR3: CASSGSSGTTAGELFF. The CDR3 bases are TGTGCCAGCAGCGGATCTTCCGGGACAACAGCCGGGGAGCTGTTTTTT.

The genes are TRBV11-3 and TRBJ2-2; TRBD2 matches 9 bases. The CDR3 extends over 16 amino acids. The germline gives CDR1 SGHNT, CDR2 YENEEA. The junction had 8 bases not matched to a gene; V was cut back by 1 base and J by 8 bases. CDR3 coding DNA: TGTGCCAGCAGCTTAGCTCGCGGGAGGGCCAAGGGGGAGCTGTTTTTT. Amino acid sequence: CASSLARGRAKGELFF.

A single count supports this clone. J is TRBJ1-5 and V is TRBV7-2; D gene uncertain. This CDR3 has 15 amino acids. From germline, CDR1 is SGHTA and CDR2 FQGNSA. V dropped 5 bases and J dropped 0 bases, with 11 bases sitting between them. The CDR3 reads CASSPQVDSNQPQHF. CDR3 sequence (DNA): TGTGCCAGCAGCCCCCAGGTAGATAGCAATCAGCCCCAGCATTTT. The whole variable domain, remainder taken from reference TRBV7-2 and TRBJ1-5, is GAGVSQSPSNKVTEKGKDVELRCDPISGHTALYWYRQSLGQGLEFLIYFQGNSAPDKSGLPSDRFSAERTGGSVSTLTIQRTQQEDSAVYLCASSPQVDSNQPQHFGDGTRLSIL.

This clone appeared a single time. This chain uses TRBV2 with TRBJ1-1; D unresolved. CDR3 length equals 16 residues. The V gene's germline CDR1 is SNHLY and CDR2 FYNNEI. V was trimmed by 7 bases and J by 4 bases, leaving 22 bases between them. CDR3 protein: CASIAWTGGRSTEAFF. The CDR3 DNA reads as TGTGCCAGCATTGCCTGGACTGGTGGCCGGTCCACTGAAGCTTTCTTT.

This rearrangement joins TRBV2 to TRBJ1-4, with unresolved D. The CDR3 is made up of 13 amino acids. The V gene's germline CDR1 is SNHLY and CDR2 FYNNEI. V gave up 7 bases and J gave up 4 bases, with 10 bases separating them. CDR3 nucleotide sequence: TGTGCCAGCAACTCCCTGGGTAATGAAAAACTGTTTTTT. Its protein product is CASNSLGNEKLFF.

The CDR3 DNA reads TGCGCCAGCAGCCTTGGACAGGGGGCTGGCTATGGCTACACCTTC. Its translation is CASSLGQGAGYGYTF. The V call is TRBV4-1, the J call TRBJ1-2; 11 bases agree with TRBD1. This CDR3 spans 15 amino acids. Germline lookup yields CDR1 MGHRA and CDR2 YSYEKL. V shed 4 bases, J shed 4 bases, and the junction held 5 bases outside the gene matches.

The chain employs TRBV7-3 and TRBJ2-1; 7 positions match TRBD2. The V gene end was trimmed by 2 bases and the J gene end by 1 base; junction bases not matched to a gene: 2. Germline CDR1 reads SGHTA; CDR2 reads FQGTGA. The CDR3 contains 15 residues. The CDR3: CASSLLAASYNEQFF. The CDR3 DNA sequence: TGTGCCAGCAGCTTACTAGCGGCTTCCTACAATGAGCAGTTCTTC.

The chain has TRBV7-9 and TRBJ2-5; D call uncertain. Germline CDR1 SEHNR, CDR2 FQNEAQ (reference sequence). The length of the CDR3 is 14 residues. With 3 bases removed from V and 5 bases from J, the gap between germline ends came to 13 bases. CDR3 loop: CASSFRWEGETQYF. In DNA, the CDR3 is TGTGCCAGCAGCTTCAGGTGGGAAGGGGAGACCCAGTACTTC.

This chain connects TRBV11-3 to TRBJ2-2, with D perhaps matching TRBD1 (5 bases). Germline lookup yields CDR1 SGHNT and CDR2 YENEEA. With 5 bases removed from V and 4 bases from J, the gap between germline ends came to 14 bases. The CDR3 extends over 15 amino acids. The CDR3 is CASSLMTTATGELFF. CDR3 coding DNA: TGTGCCAGCAGCCTCATGACGACAGCCACCGGGGAGCTGTTTTTT.

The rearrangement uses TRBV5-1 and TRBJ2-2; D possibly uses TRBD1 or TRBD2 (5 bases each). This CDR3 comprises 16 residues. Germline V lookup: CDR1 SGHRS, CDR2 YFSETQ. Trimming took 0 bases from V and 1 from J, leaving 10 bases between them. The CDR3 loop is CASSLDSGRNTGELFF. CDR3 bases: TGCGCCAGCAGCTTGGATTCAGGGAGGAACACCGGGGAGCTGTTTTTT.

The CDR3 is CASSLTGAGTQYF. CDR3 DNA sequence: TGCGCCAGCAGCTTGACAGGGGCAGGTACGCAGTATTTT. The gene calls are TRBV5-1 and TRBJ2-3; 7 positions agree with TRBD1. Germline CDR1 is SGHRS and CDR2 is YFSETQ. The CDR3 extends over 13 amino acids. Losses at the gene ends were 1 base for V and 8 bases for J; bases not matched to a gene: 4.

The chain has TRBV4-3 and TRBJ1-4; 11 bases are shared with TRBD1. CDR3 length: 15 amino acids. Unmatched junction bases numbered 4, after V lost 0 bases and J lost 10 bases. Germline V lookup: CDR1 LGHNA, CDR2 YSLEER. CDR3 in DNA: TGCGCCAGCAGCCAAGAGCCGGGACAGGGGGGAAAACTGTTTTTT. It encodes CASSQEPGQGGKLFF.

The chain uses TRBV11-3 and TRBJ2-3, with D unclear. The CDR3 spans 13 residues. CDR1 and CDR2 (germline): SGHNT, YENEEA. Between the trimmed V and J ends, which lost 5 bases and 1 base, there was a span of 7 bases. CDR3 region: CASSPQGTDTQYF. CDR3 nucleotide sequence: TGTGCCAGCAGCCCCCAGGGCACAGATACGCAGTATTTT.

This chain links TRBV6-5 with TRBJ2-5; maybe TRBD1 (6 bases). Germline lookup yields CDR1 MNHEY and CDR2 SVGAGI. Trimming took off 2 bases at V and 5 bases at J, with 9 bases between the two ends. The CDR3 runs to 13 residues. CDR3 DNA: TGTGCCAGCAGTTACGTCCAGGGGGAGACCCAGTACTTC. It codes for CASSYVQGETQYF.

CDR3 in amino acids: CASSGPSGGAKNIQYF. In nucleotides, the CDR3 is TGCGCCAGCAGTGGACCTAGCGGAGGAGCCAAAAACATTCAGTACTTC. The V gene is TRBV10-1, the J gene TRBJ2-4; the match to TRBD2 covers 7 bases. Germline values: CDR1 WNHNN, CDR2 SYGVQD (reference sequence). CDR3 size: 16 residues. The V segment lost 4 bases and the J segment 0 bases; nucleotides outside the gene matches: 6.

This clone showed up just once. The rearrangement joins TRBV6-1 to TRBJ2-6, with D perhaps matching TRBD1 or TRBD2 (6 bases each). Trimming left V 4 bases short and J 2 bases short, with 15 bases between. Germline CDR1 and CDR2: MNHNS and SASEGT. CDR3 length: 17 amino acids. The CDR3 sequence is CASSAILRGAGANVLTF. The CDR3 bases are TGTGCCAGCAGTGCCATTTTAAGGGGGGCTGGGGCCAACGTCCTGACTTTC.

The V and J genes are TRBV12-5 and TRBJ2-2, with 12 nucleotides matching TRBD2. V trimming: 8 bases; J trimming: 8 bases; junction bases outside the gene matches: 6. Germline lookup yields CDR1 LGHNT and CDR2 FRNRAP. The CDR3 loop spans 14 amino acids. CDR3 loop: CASRTSGVTGELFF. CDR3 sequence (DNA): TGTGCTAGTCGGACTAGCGGGGTTACTGGGGAGCTGTTTTTT.

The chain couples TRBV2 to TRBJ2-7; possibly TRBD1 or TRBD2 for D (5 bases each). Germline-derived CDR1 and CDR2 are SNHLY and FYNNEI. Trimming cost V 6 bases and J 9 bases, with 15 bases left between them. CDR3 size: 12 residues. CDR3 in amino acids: CASSWDQKVQYF. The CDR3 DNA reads TGTGCCAGCAGCTGGGACCAAAAGGTGCAGTACTTC.

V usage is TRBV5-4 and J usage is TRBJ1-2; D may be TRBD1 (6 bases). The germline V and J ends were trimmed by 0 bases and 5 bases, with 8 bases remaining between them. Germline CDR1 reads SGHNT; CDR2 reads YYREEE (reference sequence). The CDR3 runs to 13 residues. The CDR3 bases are TGTGCCAGCAGCTTGGACAGGGCTTATGGCTACACCTTC. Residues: CASSLDRAYGYTF.

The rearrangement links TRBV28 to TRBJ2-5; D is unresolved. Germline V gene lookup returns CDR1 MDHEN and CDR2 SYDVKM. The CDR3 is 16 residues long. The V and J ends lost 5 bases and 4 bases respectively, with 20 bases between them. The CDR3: CASSPLALGRRETQYF. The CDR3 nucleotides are TGTGCCAGCAGTCCGCTCGCGCTAGGAAGGCGAGAGACCCAGTACTTC.

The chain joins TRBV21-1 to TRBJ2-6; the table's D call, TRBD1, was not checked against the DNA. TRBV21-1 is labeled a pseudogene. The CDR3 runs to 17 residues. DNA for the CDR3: TGTGCCAGCAGCAACCGGACAGGCCTACTACCAGCCAACGTCCTGACTTTC. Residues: CASSNRTGLLPANVLTF.

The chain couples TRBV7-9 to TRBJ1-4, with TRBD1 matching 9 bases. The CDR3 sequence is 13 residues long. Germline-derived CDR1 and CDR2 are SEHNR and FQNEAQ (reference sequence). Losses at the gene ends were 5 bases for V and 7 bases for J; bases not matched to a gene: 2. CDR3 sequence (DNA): TGTGCCAGCAGCGGGACAGGGAGTGAAAAACTGTTTTTT. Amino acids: CASSGTGSEKLFF.

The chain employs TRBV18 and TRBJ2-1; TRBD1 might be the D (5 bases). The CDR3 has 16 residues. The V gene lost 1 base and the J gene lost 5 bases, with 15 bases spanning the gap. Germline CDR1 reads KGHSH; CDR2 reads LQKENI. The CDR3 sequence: CASSPQMQGTNNEQFF. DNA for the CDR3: TGTGCCAGCTCACCACAAATGCAGGGTACGAACAATGAGCAGTTCTTC.

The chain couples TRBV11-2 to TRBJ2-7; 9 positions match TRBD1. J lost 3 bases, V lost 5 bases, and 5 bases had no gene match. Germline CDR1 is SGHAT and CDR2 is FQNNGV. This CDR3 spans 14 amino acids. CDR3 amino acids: CASSLTGQGYEQYV. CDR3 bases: TGTGCCAGCAGCCTTACGGGACAGGGCTACGAGCAGTACGTC.

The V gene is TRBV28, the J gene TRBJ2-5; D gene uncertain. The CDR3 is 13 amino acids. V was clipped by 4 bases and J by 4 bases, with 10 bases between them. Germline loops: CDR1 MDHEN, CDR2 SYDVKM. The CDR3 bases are TGTGCCAGCAGTTGGGATAGCCTAGAGACCCAGTACTTC. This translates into CASSWDSLETQYF.